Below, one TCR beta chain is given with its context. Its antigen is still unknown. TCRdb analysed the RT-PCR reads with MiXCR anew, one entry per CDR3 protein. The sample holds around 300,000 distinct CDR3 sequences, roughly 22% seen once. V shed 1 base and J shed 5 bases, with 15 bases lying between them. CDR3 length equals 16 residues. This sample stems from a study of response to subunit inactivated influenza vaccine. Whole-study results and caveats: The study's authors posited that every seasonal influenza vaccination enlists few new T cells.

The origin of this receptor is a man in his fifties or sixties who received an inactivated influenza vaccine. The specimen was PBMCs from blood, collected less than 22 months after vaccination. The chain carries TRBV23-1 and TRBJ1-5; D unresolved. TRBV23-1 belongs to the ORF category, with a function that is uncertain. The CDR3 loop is CASSQLHLDGHQPQHF. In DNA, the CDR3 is TGCGCCAGCAGTCAATTGCACCTAGATGGGCATCAGCCCCAGCATTTT.